The 27 T cell receptor beta chains listed next were all sequenced from one sample in a study of blood T cell repertoires in COVID-19. Here immunoSEQ multiplex PCR was the method, and the copy in TCRdb shows in-frame clones only, minus some. This table has roughly 230,000 clones, approximately 83% appearing once. The sequenced sample was peripheral blood. The receptor set was obtained from a man aged 50 to 59 with active or convalescent COVID-19.

The rearrangement joins TRBV27 to TRBJ1-1; 9 bases are shared with TRBD1. The CDR3 covers 14 residues. The J segment lost 4 bases and the V segment lost 6 bases, leaving 6 bases of the junction unmatched. Germline lookup yields CDR1 MNHEY and CDR2 SMNVEV (reference sequence). CDR3 coding DNA: TGTGCCAGCAGCGACAGGGGGGCACGCACTGAAGCTTTCTTT. It encodes CASSDRGARTEAFF.

V usage is TRBV3-1 (or the pseudogene TRBV3-2) and J usage is TRBJ1-6; 9 positions agree with TRBD1. The CDR3 sequence is 14 residues long. The germline V gene has CDR1 LGHDT and CDR2 YNNKEL (reference sequence). V trimming: 8 bases; J trimming: 5 bases; junction bases outside the gene matches: 4. The CDR3 DNA reads TGTGCCAGCGAACAGGGGGCCAATAATTCACCCCTCCACTTT. Protein: CASEQGANNSPLHF.

V is TRBV7-6 and J is TRBJ1-4; D is unresolved. Germline V gives CDR1 SGHVS, CDR2 FNYEAQ. The CDR3 runs to 15 residues. Trimming stripped 2 bases from V and 0 bases from J, with 7 bases between. The DNA of the CDR3 is TGTGCCAGCAGCTTACTGACAACAACTAATGAAAAACTGTTTTTT. Protein: CASSLLTTTNEKLFF.

J is TRBJ1-5 and V is TRBV28; D call uncertain. Germline lookup yields CDR1 MDHEN and CDR2 SYDVKM. V lost 1 base and J 0 bases, leaving 16 bases between the germline ends. The CDR3 has 18 residues. CDR3: CASSLSRVRTSSNQPQHF. In DNA, the CDR3 is TGTGCCAGCAGTTTATCCCGGGTCCGTACCTCTAGCAATCAGCCCCAGCATTTT.

This clone showed up just once. The CDR3 here is CASSLDRANEQFF. The CDR3, as DNA: TGTGCCAGCAGCTTGGACAGGGCGAATGAGCAGTTCTTC. The chain employs TRBV13 and TRBJ2-1; the match to TRBD1 covers 8 bases. V shed 3 bases, J shed 7 bases, and the junction held 2 bases outside the gene matches. From germline, CDR1 is PRHDT and CDR2 FYEKMQ (reference sequence). This CDR3 contains 13 residues.

This clone occurred once. The V gene is TRBV5-1, the J gene TRBJ1-5; D is unresolved. CDR3 size: 13 residues. Trimming removed 4 bases at V and 6 bases at J, with 11 bases between. Per germline, CDR1 SGHRS and CDR2 YFSETQ. The CDR3 spells CASSPAGSQPQHF. In DNA, the CDR3 is TGCGCCAGCAGCCCCGCTGGTAGTCAGCCCCAGCATTTT.

The chain couples TRBV7-2 to TRBJ2-1; a weak D match, TRBD2 (6 bases). V lost 1 base and J lost 8, with 9 bases in between. CDR3 size: 13 residues. In germline, CDR1 is SGHTA, CDR2 FQGNSA. CDR3 coding DNA: TGTGCCAGCAGCTTAGTTGGAGGGGATGAGCAGTTCTTC. It specifies CASSLVGGDEQFF. The whole variable domain, remainder taken from reference TRBV7-2 and TRBJ2-1, is GAGVSQSPSNKVTEKGKDVELRCDPISGHTALYWYRQSLGQGLEFLIYFQGNSAPDKSGLPSDRFSAERTGGSVSTLTIQRTQQEDSAVYLCASSLVGGDEQFFGPGTRLTVL.

A word on this clone: The conserved final phenylalanine or tryptophan is absent from the CDR3, which likely points to a read error. The limits of the CDR3 on the DNA are not certain, so only TCRdb's listed CDR3 is given. The chain joins TRBV12-2 to TRBJ2-3; no check of the table's D call, TRBD2, against the DNA was made. TRBV12-2 is a pseudogene segment. The CDR3 is 12 amino acids long, termini counted. The CDR3 protein is CASPPAASGGAA.

The chain joins TRBV7-3 to TRBJ1-2; D unresolved. The CDR3 is 13 residues long. V was cut by 5 bases and J by 5 bases, with 12 bases left in between. CDR1 SGHTA and CDR2 FQGTGA come from the germline V gene. As DNA, the CDR3 is TGTGCCAGCAGCCACGGGGAGCCGTATGGCTACACCTTC. This gives the protein CASSHGEPYGYTF.

The chain links TRBV7-8 to TRBJ1-3; 8 positions match TRBD1. Germline trimming cut 5 bases from V and 4 bases from J; bases unmatched to any gene: 7. CDR3 size: 15 residues. Germline loops: CDR1 SGHVS, CDR2 FQNEAQ. CDR3 coding DNA: TGTGCCAGCAGCGCCCGACAGGGGAGGGGAAACACCATATATTTT. Protein product: CASSARQGRGNTIYF.

V and J are TRBV5-6 and TRBJ2-7; no firm D call. This CDR3 contains 12 residues. V lost 4 bases and J lost 6, with 11 bases in between. In germline, CDR1 is SGHDT, CDR2 YYEEEE. The CDR3 loop is CASSKQTSEQYF. CDR3 coding DNA: TGTGCCAGCAGCAAGCAAACGAGCGAGCAGTACTTC.

This sequence joins TRBV5-6 and TRBJ2-1; D perhaps matches TRBD2 (5 bases). The CDR3 spans 15 residues. V was cut by 4 bases and J by 2 bases, with 13 bases left in between. Germline CDR1 and CDR2: SGHDT and YYEEEE. The CDR3 bases are TGTGCCAGCAGCCTCAACGGAGGCCCCTACAATGAGCAGTTCTTC. Protein sequence: CASSLNGGPYNEQFF.

The chain couples TRBV2 to TRBJ2-3; TRBD2 matches at 9 bases. CDR1 is SNHLY, CDR2 FYNNEI, per germline. This CDR3 comprises 17 residues. The trim removed 7 bases at V and 2 bases at J, leaving 13 bases unmatched. The CDR3 sequence is CASTHRRRGGDTDTQYF. Written as DNA, the CDR3 is TGTGCCAGCACCCACCGAAGGCGGGGGGGGGACACAGATACGCAGTATTTT.

The count of this clone is one. The chain joins TRBV13 to TRBJ2-7; 8 bases match TRBD1. CDR3 size: 14 residues. J lost 5 bases, V lost 5 bases, and 8 bases had no gene match. CDR1 and CDR2 (germline): PRHDT, FYEKMQ (reference sequence). In DNA, the CDR3 is TGTGCCAGCAGCGTTTCCAGGGGGCACGACGAGCAGTACTTC. This translates into CASSVSRGHDEQYF.

Points on this clone: Relative to the germline gene, one junction end is altered; a read error may explain this. This chain connects TRBV3-1 (or the pseudogene TRBV3-2) to TRBJ2-2; TRBD2 aligns across 7 bases. CDR3 length: 19 residues. In germline, CDR1 is LGHDT, CDR2 YNNKEL (reference sequence). The CDR3 protein is CASTQGFLFWLAATGELFF. The DNA of the CDR3 is TGTGCCAGCACCCAAGGGTTTCTCTTTTGGCTAGCGGCAACCGGGGAGCTGTTTTTT.

This clone was picked up one time. The chain couples TRBV7-9 to TRBJ2-1; weak D call: TRBD2 (5 bases). CDR1 SEHNR and CDR2 FQNEAQ come from the germline V gene (reference sequence). V shed 6 bases and J shed 0 bases, with 12 bases lying between them. The CDR3 runs to 15 residues. The CDR3 DNA is TGTGCCAGCAGACATAGCGAGAGCTCCTACAATGAGCAGTTCTTC. Encoded protein: CASRHSESSYNEQFF.

The rearrangement joins TRBV5-1 to TRBJ1-2; maybe TRBD1 (5 bases). V was clipped by 3 bases and J by 7 bases, with 16 bases between them. Germline V gene data show CDR1 as SGHRS and CDR2 as YFSETQ. The CDR3 is made up of 14 amino acids. The CDR3 DNA sequence: TGCGCCAGCAGCTATCCGGAAGGGGCATCTGGCTACACCTTC. Translation gives CASSYPEGASGYTF.

Note on this clone: This sequence is one base from a far larger clone and is likely a read error. Distinct nucleotide sequences in the sample also encode this CDR3. This rearrangement joins TRBV7-3 to TRBJ1-2; 9 nucleotides agree with TRBD1. The germline V gene encodes CDR1 SGHTA and CDR2 FQGTGA. The CDR3 is 13 amino acids. The junction had 1 base not matched to a gene; V was cut back by 3 bases and J by 5 bases. CDR3 nucleotide sequence: TGTGCCAGCAGCTTGGGACAGGGATATGGCTACACCTTC. Its translation is CASSLGQGYGYTF.

V and J are TRBV5-1 and TRBJ2-1; 10 bases agree with TRBD1. In germline, CDR1 is SGHRS, CDR2 YFSETQ. The length of the CDR3 is 14 residues. The V and J ends lost 4 bases and 8 bases, in that order; junction bases with no gene match: 6. CDR3 in DNA: TGCGCCAGCAGCCCGGGACAGGGGACCCATGAGCAGTTCTTC. Its translation is CASSPGQGTHEQFF.

The rearrangement links TRBV7-2 to TRBJ2-5, with D possibly matching TRBD1 (7 bases). The ends were cut back, 5 bases at V and 5 bases at J, with 15 bases in the middle. CDR3 length: 14 amino acids. From germline, CDR1 is SGHTA and CDR2 FQGNSA. CDR3 DNA: TGTGCCAGCAGCATCCCAGGGGGGATGGAGACCCAGTACTTC. This codes for CASSIPGGMETQYF.

The V call is TRBV7-2, the J call TRBJ2-2; possibly TRBD2 for D (6 bases). Germline CDR1 reads SGHTA; CDR2 reads FQGNSA. V dropped 1 base and J dropped 5 bases, with 8 bases sitting between them. The CDR3 has 14 residues. The CDR3 region is CASSLVGGTGELFF. The CDR3 bases are TGTGCCAGCAGCTTAGTTGGGGGGACCGGGGAGCTGTTTTTT. Full variable domain (outside the CDR3, taken from reference TRBV7-2 and TRBJ2-2): GAGVSQSPSNKVTEKGKDVELRCDPISGHTALYWYRQSLGQGLEFLIYFQGNSAPDKSGLPSDRFSAERTGGSVSTLTIQRTQQEDSAVYLCASSLVGGTGELFFGEGSRLTVL.

The V gene is TRBV6-6, the J gene TRBJ1-4; weak D call: TRBD1 (6 bases). Trimming took 6 bases from V and 5 from J, leaving 13 bases between them. The length of the CDR3 is 14 residues. The germline gives CDR1 MNHNY, CDR2 SVGAGI (reference sequence). Written as DNA, the CDR3 is TGTGCCAGCAGCCTCGGACAGAAAAATGAAAAACTGTTTTTT. This translates into CASSLGQKNEKLFF.

The rearrangement links TRBV7-9 to TRBJ1-1; weak D call: TRBD1 (6 bases). The V end was cut by 3 bases, the J end by 2 bases, with 10 bases between. The length of the CDR3 is 14 residues. Germline CDR1 is SEHNR and CDR2 is FQNEAQ (reference sequence). CDR3 in amino acids: CASSLSTGNTEAFF. In nucleotides, the CDR3 is TGTGCCAGCAGCTTGTCGACAGGTAACACTGAAGCTTTCTTT.

The chain recombines TRBV29-1 with TRBJ2-3; D not resolved. The CDR3 has 13 amino acids. Trimming cost V 7 bases and J 4 bases, with 15 bases left between them. CDR1 and CDR2 from the germline V gene are SQVTM and ANQGSEA. CDR3 loop: CSAETVAADTQYF. For the CDR3, the DNA is TGCAGCGCCGAGACCGTTGCGGCAGATACGCAGTATTTT.

The rearrangement uses TRBV6-5 and TRBJ2-1, with 14 bases identical to TRBD2. CDR3 length equals 15 residues. Trimming cost V 5 bases and J 4 bases; bases outside gene matches: 1. Germline CDR1 MNHEY, CDR2 SVGAGI. The DNA for the CDR3 is TGTGCCAGCAGTCGACTAGCGGGGGGGTACAATGAGCAGTTCTTC. Its translation is CASSRLAGGYNEQFF.

The chain combines TRBV6-1 with TRBJ1-4; 8 bases align to TRBD1. CDR1 MNHNS and CDR2 SASEGT come from the germline V gene. Trimming removed 2 bases from V and 8 bases from J; junction bases left unmatched: 10. The CDR3 is 16 amino acids. This CDR3 reads CASSETPNRGTEKLFF. CDR3 nucleotide sequence: TGTGCCAGCAGTGAAACCCCAAACAGGGGGACCGAAAAACTGTTTTTT.

V is TRBV4-1 and J is TRBJ1-1, with TRBD1 matching 9 bases. The CDR3 covers 14 residues. The junction had 8 bases not matched to a gene; V was cut back by 4 bases and J by 8 bases. Germline lookup yields CDR1 MGHRA and CDR2 YSYEKL. CDR3 protein: CASSRPGQGLEAFF. The CDR3 region has the DNA TGCGCCAGCAGCCGACCGGGACAGGGTTTGGAAGCTTTCTTT.